The source of this TCR beta chain is a study of T cell repertoires in cytomegalovirus infection. For the study at large: TCR beta signatures that were public indicated CMV infection and matching HLA type.

TCRdb analysed the reads with MiXCR anew, one entry per CDR3 protein. The sample contains about 220,000 distinct CDR3 sequences, around 35% of which appear only once. This clonotype came up a few times. Its antigen is as yet unknown. The receptor comes from a human donor in good health (CMV status not recorded). Some clones in this sample may be carry-over from other donors' samples. Sequenced here: CD8+ T cells from cultured PBMCs, sampled from culture after CMV antigen stimulation.

The chain's CDR3 is CASSTTNTGELFF. The CDR3 DNA reads as TGTGCCAGCAGCACCACGAACACCGGGGAGCTGTTTTTT. V is TRBV5-6 and J is TRBJ2-2; no definite D call. Trimming left V 4 bases short and J 0 bases short, with 4 bases between. Germline V gene data show CDR1 as SGHDT and CDR2 as YYEEEE. The CDR3 runs 13 residues.